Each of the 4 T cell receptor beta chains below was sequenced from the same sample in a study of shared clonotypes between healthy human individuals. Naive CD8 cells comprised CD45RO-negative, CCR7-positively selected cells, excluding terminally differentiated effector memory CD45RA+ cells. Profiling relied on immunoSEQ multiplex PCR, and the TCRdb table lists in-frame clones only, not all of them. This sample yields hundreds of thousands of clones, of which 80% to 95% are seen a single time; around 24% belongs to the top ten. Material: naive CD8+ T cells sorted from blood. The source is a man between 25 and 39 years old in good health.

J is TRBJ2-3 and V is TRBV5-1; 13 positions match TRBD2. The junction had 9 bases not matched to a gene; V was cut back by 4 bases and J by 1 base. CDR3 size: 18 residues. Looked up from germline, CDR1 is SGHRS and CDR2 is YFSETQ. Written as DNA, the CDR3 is TGCGCCAGCAGCGGAGGACTAGCGGGAGAGTTGGGCACAGATACGCAGTATTTT. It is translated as CASSGGLAGELGTDTQYF.

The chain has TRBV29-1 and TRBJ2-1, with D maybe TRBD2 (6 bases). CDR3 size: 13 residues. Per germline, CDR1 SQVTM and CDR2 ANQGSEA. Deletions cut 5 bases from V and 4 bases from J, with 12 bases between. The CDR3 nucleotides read TGCAGCGTTAGGGGACTGGAATACAATGAGCAGTTCTTC. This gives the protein CSVRGLEYNEQFF.

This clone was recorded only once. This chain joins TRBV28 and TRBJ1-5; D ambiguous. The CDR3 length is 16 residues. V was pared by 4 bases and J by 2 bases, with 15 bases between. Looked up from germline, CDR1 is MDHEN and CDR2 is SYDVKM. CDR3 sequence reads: CASSSLPVRGNQPQHF. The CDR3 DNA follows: TGTGCCAGCAGTTCCCTACCGGTTAGGGGCAATCAGCCCCAGCATTTT.

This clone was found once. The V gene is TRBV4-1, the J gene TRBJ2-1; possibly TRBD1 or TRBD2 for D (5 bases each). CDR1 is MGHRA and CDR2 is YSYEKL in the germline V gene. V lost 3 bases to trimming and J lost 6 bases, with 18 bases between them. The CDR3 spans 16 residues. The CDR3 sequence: CASSHAGTAYLNEQFF. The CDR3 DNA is TGCGCCAGCAGCCATGCCGGGACGGCCTACCTCAATGAGCAGTTCTTC.